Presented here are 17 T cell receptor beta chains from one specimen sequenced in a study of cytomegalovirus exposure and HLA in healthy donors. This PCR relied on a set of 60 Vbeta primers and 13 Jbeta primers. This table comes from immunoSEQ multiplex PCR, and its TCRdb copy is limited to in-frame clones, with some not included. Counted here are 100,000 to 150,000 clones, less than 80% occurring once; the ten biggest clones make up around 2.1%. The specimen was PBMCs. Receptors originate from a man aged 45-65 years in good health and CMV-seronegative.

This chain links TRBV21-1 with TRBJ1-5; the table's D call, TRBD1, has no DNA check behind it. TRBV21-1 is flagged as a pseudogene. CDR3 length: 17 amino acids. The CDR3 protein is CASSLNTGTGPNQPQHF. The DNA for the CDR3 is TGTGCCAGCAGCCTCAATACGGGGACAGGCCCTAATCAGCCCCAGCATTTT.

The CDR3 sequence is CASLGATGWVTEAFF. The CDR3 DNA reads TGTGCCAGCCTCGGGGCCACAGGGTGGGTCACTGAAGCTTTCTTT. The chain joins TRBV28 to TRBJ1-1, with D perhaps matching TRBD1 (6 bases). CDR3 length: 15 residues. The V end lost 8 bases, the J end lost 4 bases, and 20 bases lay between the germline ends. Germline CDR1 and CDR2: MDHEN and SYDVKM.

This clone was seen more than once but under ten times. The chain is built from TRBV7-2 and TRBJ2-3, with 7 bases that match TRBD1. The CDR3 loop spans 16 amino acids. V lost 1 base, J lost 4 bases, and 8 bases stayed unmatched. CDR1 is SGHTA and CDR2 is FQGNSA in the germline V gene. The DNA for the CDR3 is TGTGCCAGCAGCTTAGGGCTCCGACAGGGTCCAGATACGCAGTATTTT. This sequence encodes CASSLGLRQGPDTQYF.

Here the CDR3 reads CASSASGQGARYEQYV. CDR3 nucleotide sequence: TGTGCCAGCAGCGCCTCGGGACAGGGTGCCCGCTACGAGCAGTACGTC. The genes are TRBV11-2 and TRBJ2-7, with 9 bases identical to TRBD1. This CDR3 has 16 residues. Germline trimming cut 5 bases from V and 3 bases from J; bases unmatched to any gene: 11. Germline V lookup: CDR1 SGHAT, CDR2 FQNNGV.

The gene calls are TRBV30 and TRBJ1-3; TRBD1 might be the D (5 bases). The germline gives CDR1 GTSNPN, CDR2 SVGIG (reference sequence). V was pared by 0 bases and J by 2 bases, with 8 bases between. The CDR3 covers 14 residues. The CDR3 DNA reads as TGTGCCTGGAGTGTACGCAGGGCTGGAAACACCATATATTTT. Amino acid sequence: CAWSVRRAGNTIYF.

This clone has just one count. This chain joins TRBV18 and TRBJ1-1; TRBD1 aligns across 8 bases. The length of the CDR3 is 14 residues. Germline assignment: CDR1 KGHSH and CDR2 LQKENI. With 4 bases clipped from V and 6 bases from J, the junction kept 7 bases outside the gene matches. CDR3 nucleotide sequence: TGTGCCAGCTCACTTTCGACAGGGGTCGCTGAAGCTTTCTTT. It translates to CASSLSTGVAEAFF.

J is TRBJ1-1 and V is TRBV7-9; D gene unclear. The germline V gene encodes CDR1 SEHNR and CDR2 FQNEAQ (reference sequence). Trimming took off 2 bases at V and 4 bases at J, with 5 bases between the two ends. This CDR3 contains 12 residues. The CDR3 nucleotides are TGTGCCAGCAGCTTATCGGGCACTGAAGCTTTCTTT. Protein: CASSLSGTEAFF.

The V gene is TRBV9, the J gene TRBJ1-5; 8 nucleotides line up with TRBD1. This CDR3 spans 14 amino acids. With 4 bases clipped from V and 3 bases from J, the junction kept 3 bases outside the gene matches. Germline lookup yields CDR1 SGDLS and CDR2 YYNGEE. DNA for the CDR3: TGTGCCAGCAGCCTGACAGGGGACAATCAGCCCCAGCATTTT. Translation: CASSLTGDNQPQHF.

CDR3 sequence reads: CASSYPDRPLGEQYF. The CDR3 nucleotides are TGTGCCAGCAGTTACCCTGACAGACCCCTCGGAGAGCAGTACTTC. The rearrangement links TRBV6-6 to TRBJ2-7; possibly TRBD1 for D (5 bases). CDR3 length: 15 amino acids. V was shortened by 2 bases and J by 7 bases, with 18 bases between the two germline ends. Germline V gives CDR1 MNHNY, CDR2 SVGAGI (reference sequence).

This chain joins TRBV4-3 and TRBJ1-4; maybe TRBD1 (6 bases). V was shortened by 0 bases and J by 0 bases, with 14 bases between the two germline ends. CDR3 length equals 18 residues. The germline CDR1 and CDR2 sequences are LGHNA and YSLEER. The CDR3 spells CASSQDLIRQATNEKLFF. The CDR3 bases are TGCGCCAGCAGCCAAGACCTCATACGACAGGCAACTAATGAAAAACTGTTTTTT.

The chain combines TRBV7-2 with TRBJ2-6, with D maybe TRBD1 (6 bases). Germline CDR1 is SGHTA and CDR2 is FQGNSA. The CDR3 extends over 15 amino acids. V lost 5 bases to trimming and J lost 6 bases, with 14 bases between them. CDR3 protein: CASSPDGTQANVLTF. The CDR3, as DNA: TGTGCCAGCAGCCCAGATGGGACACAGGCCAACGTCCTGACTTTC. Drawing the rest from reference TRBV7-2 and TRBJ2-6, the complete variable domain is GAGVSQSPSNKVTEKGKDVELRCDPISGHTALYWYRQSLGQGLEFLIYFQGNSAPDKSGLPSDRFSAERTGGSVSTLTIQRTQQEDSAVYLCASSPDGTQANVLTFGAGSRLTVL.

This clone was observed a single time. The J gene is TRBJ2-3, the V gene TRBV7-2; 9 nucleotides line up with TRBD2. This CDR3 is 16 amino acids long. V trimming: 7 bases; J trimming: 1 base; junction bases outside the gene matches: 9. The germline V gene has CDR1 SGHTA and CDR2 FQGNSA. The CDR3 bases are TGTGCCAGCACCCCGGATAGACTAGCGGGCACAGATACGCAGTATTTT. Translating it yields CASTPDRLAGTDTQYF.

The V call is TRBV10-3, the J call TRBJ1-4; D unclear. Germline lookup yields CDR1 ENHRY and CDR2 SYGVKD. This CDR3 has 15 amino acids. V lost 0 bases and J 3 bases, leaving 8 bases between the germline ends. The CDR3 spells CAISESREANEKLFF. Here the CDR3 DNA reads TGTGCCATCAGTGAGTCGAGGGAGGCTAATGAAAAACTGTTTTTT.

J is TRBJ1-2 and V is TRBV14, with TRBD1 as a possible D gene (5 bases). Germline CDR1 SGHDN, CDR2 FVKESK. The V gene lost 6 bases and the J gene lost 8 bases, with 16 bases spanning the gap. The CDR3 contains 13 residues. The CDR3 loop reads CASSLQRGRGYTF. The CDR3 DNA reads TGTGCCAGCAGTTTACAGCGGGGGAGGGGCTACACCTTC.

Here the CDR3 reads CASSLLLTGNEQFF. DNA of the CDR3: TGCGCCAGCAGCCTGTTACTAACAGGAAATGAGCAGTTCTTC. The chain is built from TRBV5-1 and TRBJ2-1; TRBD1 might be the D (5 bases). The CDR3 has 14 amino acids. V was clipped by 4 bases and J by 7 bases, with 15 bases between them. The germline V gene has CDR1 SGHRS and CDR2 YFSETQ.

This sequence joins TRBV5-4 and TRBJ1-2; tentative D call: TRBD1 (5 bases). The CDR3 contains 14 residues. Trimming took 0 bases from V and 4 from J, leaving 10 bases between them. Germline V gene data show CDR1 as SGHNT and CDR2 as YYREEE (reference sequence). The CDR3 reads CASSLGPGPYGYTF. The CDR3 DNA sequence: TGTGCCAGCAGCTTGGGGCCAGGGCCCTATGGCTACACCTTC.

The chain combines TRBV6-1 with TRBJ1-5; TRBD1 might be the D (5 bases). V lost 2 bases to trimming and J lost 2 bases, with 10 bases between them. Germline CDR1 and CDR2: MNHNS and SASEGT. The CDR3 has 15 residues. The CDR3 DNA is TGTGCCAGCAGTGAATTCCGGGGGGGCAATCAGCCCCAGCATTTT. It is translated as CASSEFRGGNQPQHF.